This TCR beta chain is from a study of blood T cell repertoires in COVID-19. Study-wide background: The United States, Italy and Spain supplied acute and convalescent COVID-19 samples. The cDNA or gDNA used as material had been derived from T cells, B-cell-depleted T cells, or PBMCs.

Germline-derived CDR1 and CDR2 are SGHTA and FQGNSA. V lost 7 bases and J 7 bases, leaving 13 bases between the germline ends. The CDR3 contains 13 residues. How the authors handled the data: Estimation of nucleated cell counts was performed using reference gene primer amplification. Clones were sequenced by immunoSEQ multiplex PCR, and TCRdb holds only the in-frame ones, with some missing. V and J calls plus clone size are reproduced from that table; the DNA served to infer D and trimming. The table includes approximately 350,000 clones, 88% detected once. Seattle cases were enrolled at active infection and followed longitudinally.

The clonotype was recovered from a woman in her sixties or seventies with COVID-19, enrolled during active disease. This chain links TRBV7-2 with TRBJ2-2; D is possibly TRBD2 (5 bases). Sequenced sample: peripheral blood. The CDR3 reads CASTPRGNGELFF. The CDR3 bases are TGTGCCAGCACCCCCCGAGGGAACGGGGAGCTGTTTTTT.